Below, 2 T cell receptor beta chains from the same sample are listed, as sequenced in a study of cytomegalovirus exposure and HLA in healthy donors. Researchers ran the PCR with 60 Vbeta and 13 Jbeta primers. Only in-frame clones appear in the TCRdb table, and some are missing; sequencing was by immunoSEQ multiplex PCR. The table lists 75,000 to 100,000 clones, 55% to 75% of them singletons. Sequenced input: PBMCs. The receptors shown here come from a man aged 60 to 75 in good health and CMV-seronegative.

This chain links TRBV9 with TRBJ1-2, with 8 nucleotides matching TRBD1. This CDR3 region has 15 residues. V shed 0 bases and J 0 bases; nucleotides not matched to a gene: 1. From germline, CDR1 is SGDLS and CDR2 YYNGEE. The CDR3 is CASSVGGQANYGYTF. The CDR3 DNA is TGTGCCAGCAGCGTAGGGGGACAGGCTAACTATGGCTACACCTTC.

The V call is TRBV4-1, the J call TRBJ1-2; 7 nucleotides match TRBD1. This CDR3 is built from 15 residues. Germline CDR1 MGHRA, CDR2 YSYEKL. J gave up 6 bases and V 0 bases, and 7 bases lay outside the gene matches. Here the CDR3 reads CASSQDHRGTNGYTF. DNA of the CDR3: TGCGCCAGCAGCCAAGATCACAGGGGAACTAATGGCTACACCTTC.